This is a list of T cell receptor beta chains from one sample in a study of patients and donors after allogeneic stem cell transplantation. TCRdb recomputed calls from the RT-PCR reads with MiXCR, one row per CDR3 protein. This repertoire shows about 150,000 distinct CDR3 sequences, 20% to 25% found once; its top ten account for roughly 27%. The sequenced sample consisted of blood, either unsorted or a sorted T cell fraction (not recorded which). The source is a human donor who was either an allogeneic HSCT recipient or a stem cell or donor lymphocyte infusion donor (not recorded which). It is not recorded whose cells these are; they may come from a transplant donor. Both conserved end residues are part of each CDR3. D genes are given only for firm matches. Size is stated for part of the rows, as once, few or many counts, or as a class when the clone is expanded.

>TRBJ2-7|TRBV7-7|-|TRBD1
CASSPHTGQVFHEQYF
TGTGCCAGCAGCCCTCACACGGGACAGGTATTCCACGAGCAGTACTTC
>TRBJ2-5|TRBV29-1|-|-
CSVIMQAYQETQYF
TGCAGCGTCATCATGCAGGCGTACCAAGAGACCCAGTACTTC
>TRBJ2-3|TRBV16|-|-
CASSPTGSADTQYF
TGTGCCAGCAGCCCCACAGGATCCGCAGATACGCAGTATTTT
>TRBJ1-2|TRBV9|medium-sized|-
CASSAWDGKNYGYTF
TGTGCCAGCAGCGCCTGGGACGGCAAGAACTATGGCTACACCTTC
>TRBJ2-7|TRBV14|few|TRBD1
CASSRTGTGGYEQYF
TGTGCCAGCAGCAGAACCGGGACAGGGGGCTACGAGCAGTACTTC
>TRBJ1-5|TRBV12-3/TRBV12-4|-|-
CASSLPGSIAQLQHF
TGTGCCAGCAGTTTACCAGGGAGCATCGCCCAGCTCCAGCATTTT
>TRBJ2-7|TRBV15|few|-
CATSPGDPYEQYF
TGTGCCACCAGTCCAGGGGACCCCTACGAGCAGTACTTC
>TRBJ2-6|TRBV11-2|-|-
CASSFTAYSGANVLTF
TGTGCCAGCAGCTTTACAGCCTACTCTGGGGCCAACGTCCTGACTTTC
>TRBJ1-1|TRBV5-1|few|-
CASSKGMNTEAFF
TGCGCCAGCAGTAAAGGGATGAACACTGAAGCTTTCTTT
>TRBJ1-5|TRBV12-3/TRBV12-4|many|-
CASGRQYSNQPQHF
TGTGCCAGCGGTAGGCAGTATAGCAATCAGCCCCAGCATTTT
>TRBJ1-1|TRBV19|many|-
CASSIGGTLEAFF
TGTGCCAGTAGTATCGGGGGAACGTTGGAAGCTTTCTTT
>TRBJ1-5|TRBV20-1|few|-
CSASRSNQPQHF
TGCAGTGCTAGTAGGAGCAATCAGCCCCAGCATTTT
>TRBJ2-2|TRBV6-5|-|-
CASSLGSYTGELFF
TGTGCCAGCAGTCTCGGGAGTTACACCGGGGAGCTGTTTTTT
>TRBJ2-5|TRBV12-3/TRBV12-4|-|-
CASSFSGTSETQYF
TGTGCCAGCAGTTTCTCCGGGACTTCAGAGACCCAGTACTTC
>TRBJ1-5|TRBV12-5|-|-
CASGLVRGQPQHF
TGTGCTAGTGGTTTGGTACGCGGTCAGCCCCAGCATTTT
>TRBJ1-2|TRBV6-5|few|-
CASSPGDYGYTF
TGTGCCAGCAGCCCCGGCGACTATGGCTACACCTTC
>TRBJ2-5|TRBV10-3|-|-
CAISGYRGMETQYF
TGTGCCATCAGTGGGTATCGGGGGATGGAGACCCAGTACTTC
>TRBJ2-7|TRBV19|-|-
CASSIAYTGMWTYEQYF
TGTGCCAGTAGTATAGCCTACACAGGGATGTGGACCTACGAGCAGTACTTC
>TRBJ1-1|TRBV7-2|few|-
CASSLPSLNTEAFF
TGTGCCAGCAGCCTTCCCAGCCTGAACACTGAAGCTTTCTTT
>TRBJ2-7|TRBV10-3|-|-
CATNRDKAYEQYF
TGTGCCACTAACCGGGACAAAGCCTACGAGCAGTACTTC
>TRBJ1-4|TRBV25-1|-|-
CASSEGLWATNEKLFF
TGTGCCAGCAGTGAAGGGTTATGGGCAACTAATGAAAAACTGTTTTTT
>TRBJ2-3|TRBV20-1|-|TRBD2
CSTRASGRDTQYF
TGCAGTACTCGGGCTAGCGGGAGGGATACGCAGTATTTT
>TRBJ1-2|TRBV7-9|-|-
CASSLGGSYGYTF
TGTGCCAGCAGCTTAGGGGGGTCTTATGGCTACACCTTC
>TRBJ2-1|TRBV20-1|many|-
CSVVYRTSYNEQFF
TGCAGTGTAGTGTACCGAACCTCCTACAATGAGCAGTTCTTC
>TRBJ2-3|TRBV20-1|few|-
CSARAGADTQYF
TGCAGTGCTAGGGCCGGGGCAGATACGCAGTATTTT
>TRBJ2-1|TRBV20-1|few|TRBD2
CSARDPFKRESYNEQFF
TGCAGTGCTAGAGATCCCTTCAAGCGGGAGTCCTACAATGAGCAGTTCTTC
>TRBJ2-3|TRBV6-6|few|TRBD2
CASSYWVEAGVTDTQYF
TGTGCCAGCAGTTACTGGGTTGAAGCGGGAGTGACAGATACGCAGTATTTT
>TRBJ2-1|TRBV7-3|few|TRBD2
CASSYGGVTHNEQFF
TGTGCCAGCAGCTACGGGGGGGTGACTCACAATGAGCAGTTCTTC